These 8 T cell receptor beta chains were all obtained from the same sample, sequenced in a study of blood T cell repertoires in COVID-19. The repertoire was sequenced with immunoSEQ multiplex PCR; TCRdb's copy has only in-frame clones and lacks some. The sample shows about 30,000 clones, around 93% of them seen only once. Sequencing input: peripheral blood. These TCRs come from a human donor with active COVID-19. The donor label of this sample is uncertain.

The chain uses TRBV2 and TRBJ2-3; TRBD2 matches at 9 bases. This CDR3 region has 15 residues. Germline V gives CDR1 SNHLY, CDR2 FYNNEI. Trimming cost V 3 bases and J 2 bases; bases outside gene matches: 3. In DNA form, the CDR3 reads TGTGCCAGCAGTGACGGCGGGGGGGCCACAGATACGCAGTATTTT. This translates into CASSDGGGATDTQYF.

The chain employs TRBV5-6 and TRBJ1-6, with D possibly being TRBD1 (6 bases). Germline lookup yields CDR1 SGHDT and CDR2 YYEEEE. V was pared by 1 base and J by 9 bases, with 8 bases between. CDR3 size: 13 residues. CDR3 protein: CASSLMTGSPLHF. The DNA for the CDR3 is TGTGCCAGCAGCTTGATGACAGGTTCACCCCTCCACTTT.

The chain recombines TRBV5-1 with TRBJ2-2, with a tentative D call TRBD1 (5 bases). V dropped 1 base and J dropped 3 bases, with 13 bases sitting between them. This CDR3 is built from 16 residues. The germline V gene encodes CDR1 SGHRS and CDR2 YFSETQ. Written as DNA, the CDR3 is TGCGCCAGCAGCTTGTATGGCAGGGCTTACACCGGGGAGCTGTTTTTT. As protein: CASSLYGRAYTGELFF.

The chain recombines TRBV2 with TRBJ2-3; TRBD1 matches at 9 bases. The J segment lost 4 bases and the V segment lost 7 bases, leaving 12 bases of the junction unmatched. CDR1 is SNHLY and CDR2 is FYNNEI in the germline V gene. This CDR3 has 16 residues. CDR3 amino acids: CASNKGWTGVPDTQYF. CDR3 DNA sequence: TGTGCCAGCAACAAAGGTTGGACAGGGGTCCCAGATACGCAGTATTTT.

The gene calls are TRBV4-3 and TRBJ1-1; D might be TRBD1 (6 bases). Trimming removed 6 bases at V and 6 bases at J, with 14 bases between. Germline V gene data show CDR1 as LGHNA and CDR2 as YSLEER. The CDR3 loop spans 13 amino acids. The CDR3 sequence is CASSTGSWAEAFF. The CDR3 nucleotides are TGCGCCAGCAGTACAGGGTCGTGGGCTGAAGCTTTCTTT.

The rearrangement links TRBV19 to TRBJ2-7; D perhaps matches TRBD1 (7 bases). Trimming shortened V by 5 bases and J by 5 bases, and 16 bases separated the two germline ends. This CDR3 contains 14 residues. The germline gives CDR1 LNHDA, CDR2 SQIVND (reference sequence). The CDR3 loop is CASSFSRGADEQYF. The CDR3 bases are TGTGCCAGTAGTTTTTCCAGGGGGGCCGACGAGCAGTACTTC.

This chain joins TRBV10-3 and TRBJ2-7; D is possibly TRBD1 (6 bases). Germline CDR1 and CDR2: ENHRY and SYGVKD. This CDR3 comprises 12 residues. Trimming left V 5 bases short and J 3 bases short, with 8 bases between. The CDR3 here is CAISSQGYEQYF. In DNA, the CDR3 is TGTGCCATCAGTTCACAGGGCTACGAGCAGTACTTC.

Only one count was recorded for this clone. V gene TRBV6-2 or TRBV6-3 combines with J gene TRBJ2-7; TRBD1 matches 8 bases. With 0 bases clipped from V and 3 bases from J, the junction kept 10 bases outside the gene matches. CDR1 MNHEY and CDR2 SVGEGT come from the germline V gene. There are 17 residues in the CDR3. The DNA for the CDR3 is TGTGCCAGCAGTTACTCGAGTCTCGAGACAGGGGACTACGAGCAGTACTTC. Translation: CASSYSSLETGDYEQYF.